Listed below are T cell receptor beta chains from one sample, sequenced in a study of cytomegalovirus exposure and HLA in healthy donors. Sequenced by immunoSEQ multiplex PCR; TCRdb stores in-frame clones only, minus some. This table has around 200,000 clones, 83% appearing once. Sequencing was performed on PBMCs. The source is a girl under 18 in good health and CMV-seronegative. Each CDR3 is given with its conserved first and last residue. The D gene is left open where the match is weak. Part of the rows lack a size; the others show once, few, many or a class for expanded clones.

J	D	size	V	CDR3	DNA
TRBJ2-7	TRBD2	once	TRBV27	CASSLRLASYEQYF	TGTGCCAGCAGTTTACGACTAGCCTCCTACGAGCAGTACTTC
TRBJ1-1	TRBD1	NA	TRBV10-3	CAVRQGALNTEAFF	TGTGCCGTGCGACAGGGGGCACTGAACACTGAAGCTTTCTTT
TRBJ1-4	NA	NA	TRBV14	CASSQSRSGEKLFF	TGTGCCAGCAGCCAATCACGGAGCGGGGAAAAACTGTTTTTT
TRBJ1-2	TRBD1	NA	TRBV2	CASRGNTGTAYGYTF	TGTGCCAGCAGGGGGAATACCGGGACAGCCTACGGCTACACCTTC
TRBJ1-4	TRBD1	NA	TRBV5-1	CASSLGPPGQLREKLFF	TGCGCCAGCAGCTTGGGACCTCCGGGACAGCTTCGTGAAAAACTGTTTTTT
TRBJ1-1	NA	once	TRBV28	CASTLRGIVDTEAFF	TGTGCCAGCACCTTACGGGGGATCGTAGACACTGAAGCTTTCTTT
TRBJ2-1	NA	NA	TRBV21-1	CASKRLQRNSYNEQFF	TGTGCCAGCAAGAGATTACAGCGGAACTCCTACAATGAGCAGTTCTTC
TRBJ1-3	NA	NA	TRBV7-2	CASSFRYGTPGNTIYF	TGTGCCAGCAGCTTTCGATACGGGACTCCTGGAAACACCATATATTTT
TRBJ1-2	NA	NA	TRBV28	CASSSLSDGLYGYTF	TGTGCCAGCAGCTCCCTTTCGGACGGACTCTATGGCTACACCTTC
TRBJ2-7	TRBD1	NA	TRBV4-3	CASSHGQGTYEQYF	TGCGCCAGCAGCCATGGACAGGGAACCTACGAGCAGTACTTC
TRBJ2-7	NA	NA	TRBV5-6	CASSLLGQSSRVKYF	TGTGCCAGCAGCTTGCTGGGACAATCTTCCAGGGTGAAGTACTTC
TRBJ2-7	NA	NA	TRBV11-2	CASSLERGYEQYF	TGTGCCAGCAGCTTGGAAAGGGGCTACGAGCAGTACTTC
TRBJ2-7	TRBD2	NA	TRBV6-1	CASSGRLAESYEQYF	TGTGCCAGCAGTGGCCGACTAGCGGAGTCCTACGAGCAGTACTTC
TRBJ2-1	NA	NA	TRBV18	CASSPPGQLHEQFF	TGTGCCAGCTCACCCCCGGGACAACTACATGAGCAGTTCTTC
TRBJ2-3	NA	NA	TRBV14	CASSQRRGTQYF	TGTGCCAGCAGCCAACGAAGGGGTACGCAGTATTTT
TRBJ2-7	NA	NA	TRBV7-6	CASAMAQSTYEQYF	TGTGCCAGCGCGATGGCACAGAGCACCTACGAGCAGTACTTC
TRBJ1-4	NA	NA	TRBV7-6	CASSLRGWTASNEKLFF	TGTGCCAGCAGTCTAAGGGGTTGGACAGCTTCTAATGAAAAACTGTTTTTT
TRBJ1-1	NA	few	TRBV5-5	CASSLGQGWDTEAFF	TGTGCCAGCAGCTTGGGCCAGGGTTGGGACACTGAAGCTTTCTTT
TRBJ1-5	NA	NA	TRBV27	CASSLNRVNQPQHF	TGTGCCAGCAGTTTAAACAGAGTGAATCAGCCCCAGCATTTT
TRBJ1-5	NA	NA	TRBV4-1	CASSQQQGDYQPQHF	TGCGCCAGCAGCCAACAACAGGGTGATTATCAGCCCCAGCATTTT
TRBJ2-5	TRBD1	NA	TRBV30	CAWRGQGITQYF	TGTGCCTGGAGGGGACAGGGGATAACCCAGTACTTC
TRBJ2-6	NA	many	TRBV6-1	CAITLLSSGANVLTF	TGTGCCATTACCCTACTGAGCTCTGGGGCCAACGTCCTGACTTTC
TRBJ1-5	NA	NA	TRBV5-8	CASSLDAGAGQPQHF	TGTGCCAGCAGCTTGGATGCGGGGGCCGGTCAGCCCCAGCATTTT
TRBJ1-2	NA	NA	TRBV7-8	CASSRGGGYGYTF	TGTGCCAGCAGCCGCGGGGGGGGGTATGGCTACACCTTC
TRBJ2-1	NA	NA	TRBV5-6	CASSLTVQGRNEQFF	TGTGCCAGCAGCCTAACAGTACAGGGGAGGAATGAGCAGTTCTTC
TRBJ2-5	NA	NA	TRBV27	CASTEYQETQYF	TGTGCCAGCACCGAGTACCAAGAGACCCAGTACTTC
TRBJ2-7	NA	many	TRBV4-3	CASSQAFNPTYTYEQYF	TGCGCCAGCAGCCAAGCCTTTAATCCGACTTACACTTACGAGCAGTACTTC
TRBJ1-6	NA	NA	TRBV13	CASSSYSSYNSPLHF	TGTGCCAGCAGCTCTTATAGCTCCTATAATTCACCCCTCCACTTT
TRBJ1-1	NA	NA	TRBV2	CASSVEGVNTEAFF	TGTGCCAGCAGTGTTGAGGGGGTGAACACTGAAGCTTTCTTT
TRBJ2-3	NA	NA	TRBV28	CASGSSETDTQYF	TGTGCCAGCGGTTCTAGCGAAACAGATACGCAGTATTTT
TRBJ2-2	NA	NA	TRBV27	CASSFTVRTGELFF	TGTGCCAGCAGTTTTACTGTGAGGACCGGGGAGCTGTTTTTT
TRBJ2-2	TRBD1	NA	TRBV5-1	CASSTTHPTGPGELFF	TGCGCCAGCAGCACCACCCATCCGACAGGGCCCGGGGAGCTGTTTTTT
TRBJ2-1	TRBD2	NA	TRBV7-2	CASSRGLAGTNEQFF	TGTGCCAGCAGCCGGGGACTAGCGGGAACTAATGAGCAGTTCTTC
TRBJ1-5	NA	NA	TRBV15	CATSRDGNLRDQPQHF	TGTGCCACCAGCAGAGATGGGAATCTGAGGGATCAGCCCCAGCATTTT
TRBJ2-7	NA	NA	TRBV7-9	CSSQTGREQYF	TGTTCCAGCCAGACGGGTAGGGAGCAGTACTTC
TRBJ1-4	TRBD1	NA	TRBV4-1	CASSQVFGTANEKLFF	TGCGCCAGCAGCCAAGTCTTCGGGACAGCGAATGAAAAACTGTTTTTT
TRBJ1-1	NA	NA	TRBV5-1	CASSLRGNTEAFF	TGCGCCAGCAGCTTAAGGGGGAACACTGAAGCTTTCTTT
TRBJ2-1	TRBD2	NA	TRBV9	CASSARVAGGNNEQFF	TGTGCCAGCAGCGCCAGGGTAGCGGGAGGGAACAATGAGCAGTTCTTC
TRBJ2-1	NA	NA	TRBV19	CATSWGAYNEQFF	TGTGCCACCTCCTGGGGGGCCTACAATGAGCAGTTCTTC
TRBJ1-4	NA	NA	TRBV9	CASSVGGRVNEKLFF	TGTGCCAGCAGCGTAGGCGGCAGGGTTAATGAAAAACTGTTTTTT
TRBJ1-4	TRBD1	few	TRBV7-2	CASSFRGANEKLFF	TGTGCCAGCAGTTTCAGGGGGGCTAATGAAAAACTGTTTTTT
TRBJ1-6	TRBD1	NA	TRBV6-1	CASHRDRGIGSPLHF	TGTGCCAGCCATCGGGACAGGGGGATAGGGTCACCCCTCCACTTT
TRBJ1-2	TRBD1	NA	TRBV13	CASSLRGQGAEGYTF	TGTGCCAGCAGCCTAAGGGGACAGGGGGCCGAAGGCTACACCTTC
TRBJ1-2	NA	few	TRBV9	CASSAGTQYLNYGYTF	TGTGCCAGCAGCGCCGGGACACAATACCTAAACTATGGCTACACCTTC
TRBJ1-5	NA	NA	TRBV28	CASRLTHSNQPQHF	TGTGCCAGCAGATTGACACATAGCAATCAGCCCCAGCATTTT
TRBJ2-1	TRBD1	NA	TRBV19	CASKLGATGYNEQFF	TGTGCCAGTAAACTAGGGGCGACAGGGTACAATGAGCAGTTCTTC
TRBJ1-2	NA	NA	TRBV14	CASSQDIGGVLRGYTF	TGTGCCAGCAGCCAAGATATTGGCGGGGTCTTGAGGGGCTACACCTTC
TRBJ1-4	TRBD1	few	TRBV6-1	CASSVLTDRDEKLFF	TGTGCCAGCAGTGTTCTGACGGACAGGGATGAAAAACTGTTTTTT
TRBJ2-6	TRBD2	NA	TRBV7-6	CASSVIRTSGRSGANVLTF	TGTGCCAGCAGCGTTATACGGACTAGCGGGAGGTCTGGGGCCAACGTCCTGACTTTC
TRBJ1-6	TRBD1	NA	TRBV2	CASSEGDRVNSPLHF	TGTGCCAGCAGTGAAGGGGACAGGGTTAATTCACCCCTCCACTTT
TRBJ1-6	NA	NA	TRBV18	CASSQFESSYNSPLHF	TGTGCCAGCTCACAATTCGAGAGCTCCTATAATTCACCCCTCCACTTT
TRBJ1-1	TRBD1	NA	TRBV28	CASRGRQGAGTEAFF	TGTGCCAGCAGGGGACGTCAGGGGGCCGGTACTGAAGCTTTCTTT
TRBJ1-1	NA	NA	TRBV19	CASRGGAEAFF	TGTGCCAGTAGGGGTGGAGCTGAAGCTTTCTTT
TRBJ2-7	NA	NA	TRBV28	CASEGHTYEQYF	TGTGCCAGCGAGGGACACACCTACGAGCAGTACTTC